A selection of T cell receptor beta chains follows, all from one sample in a study of regulatory T cells in long-lasting Graves disease. TCRdb reprocessed the multiplex PCR reads with MiXCR, giving one entry per CDR3 protein. The profile covers hundreds of thousands of distinct CDR3 sequences, with less than 20% appearing a single time and 15% to 20% taken by the ten largest. The sample also formed part of further work on T cells in Graves' hyperthyroidism and ophthalmopathy.

The sequencing used peripheral blood mononuclear cells (PBMCs), collected at new diagnosis, from a patient treated with antithyroid drugs. All receptors come from a woman under 40 with Graves disease. Each CDR3 is given with its conserved first and last residue. The D gene is left open where the match is weak. Only some rows state a clone size, as once, few, many or a class for expanded clones.

j_gene: TRBJ2-2; abundance: .; d_gene: .; v_gene: TRBV27; CDR3aa: CASSRGPLSGELFF; CDR3nt: TGTGCCAGCAGTAGAGGGCCACTATCCGGGGAGCTGTTTTTT
j_gene: TRBJ2-2; abundance: few; d_gene: .; v_gene: TRBV29-1; CDR3aa: CSVPNPTFGELFF; CDR3nt: TGCAGCGTTCCGAACCCCACGTTCGGGGAGCTGTTTTTT
j_gene: TRBJ1-1; abundance: .; d_gene: .; v_gene: TRBV6-2/TRBV6-3; CDR3aa: CASSYTKGSEAFF; CDR3nt: TGTGCCAGCAGTTACACAAAGGGGAGTGAAGCTTTCTTT
j_gene: TRBJ2-1; abundance: .; d_gene: TRBD2; v_gene: TRBV20-1; CDR3aa: CSARDPPSSGSVYEQFF; CDR3nt: TGCAGTGCTAGAGACCCCCCTAGTAGCGGGAGTGTCTATGAGCAGTTCTTC
j_gene: TRBJ2-5; abundance: .; d_gene: TRBD1; v_gene: TRBV20-1; CDR3aa: CSAGGQGQETQYF; CDR3nt: TGCAGTGCTGGCGGACAGGGTCAAGAGACCCAGTACTTC
j_gene: TRBJ2-1; abundance: .; d_gene: TRBD2; v_gene: TRBV4-1; CDR3aa: CASSQERLADYNNEQFF; CDR3nt: TGCGCCAGCAGCCAGGAACGACTAGCTGATTACAACAATGAGCAGTTCTTC
j_gene: TRBJ2-7; abundance: few; d_gene: .; v_gene: TRBV12-3/TRBV12-4; CDR3aa: CASSSQVSSYEQYF; CDR3nt: TGTGCCAGCAGTTCACAGGTTAGCTCCTACGAGCAGTACTTC
j_gene: TRBJ1-2; abundance: few; d_gene: .; v_gene: TRBV5-6; CDR3aa: CASSFVTETYGYTF; CDR3nt: TGTGCCAGCAGCTTCGTGACAGAAACGTATGGCTACACCTTC
j_gene: TRBJ2-3; abundance: many; d_gene: .; v_gene: TRBV5-1; CDR3aa: CASSLGQKGPTDTQYF; CDR3nt: TGCGCCAGCAGCTTGGGGCAAAAGGGCCCCACAGATACGCAGTATTTT
j_gene: TRBJ1-2; abundance: few; d_gene: TRBD1; v_gene: TRBV28; CDR3aa: CASSWGQVLGYTF; CDR3nt: TGTGCCAGCAGCTGGGGACAGGTATTAGGCTACACCTTC
j_gene: TRBJ2-7; abundance: many; d_gene: TRBD2; v_gene: TRBV7-2; CDR3aa: CASSLVNQREGLYEQYF; CDR3nt: TGTGCCAGCAGCTTAGTGAATCAGCGGGAGGGCCTCTACGAGCAGTACTTC
j_gene: TRBJ2-1; abundance: many; d_gene: TRBD1; v_gene: TRBV10-2; CDR3aa: CASSWTGQNNEQFF; CDR3nt: TGCGCCAGCAGTTGGACAGGCCAAAACAATGAGCAGTTCTTC
j_gene: TRBJ1-1; abundance: few; d_gene: .; v_gene: TRBV7-9; CDR3aa: CASRLGEDRPAFF; CDR3nt: TGTGCCAGCAGACTAGGAGAGGACAGACCCGCTTTCTTT
j_gene: TRBJ1-5; abundance: many; d_gene: .; v_gene: TRBV28; CDR3aa: CASRVLGSNQPQHF; CDR3nt: TGTGCCAGCCGAGTTTTGGGGAGCAATCAGCCCCAGCATTTT
j_gene: TRBJ2-1; abundance: .; d_gene: .; v_gene: TRBV7-2; CDR3aa: CASSFGVAYNEQFF; CDR3nt: TGTGCCAGCAGCTTCGGGGTCGCCTACAATGAGCAGTTCTTC
j_gene: TRBJ2-4; abundance: .; d_gene: .; v_gene: TRBV11-2; CDR3aa: CASSRSDIQYF; CDR3nt: TGTGCCAGCAGCCGCTCGGACATTCAGTACTTC
j_gene: TRBJ1-5; abundance: many; d_gene: TRBD1; v_gene: TRBV28; CDR3aa: CASSQQGNGNQPQHF; CDR3nt: TGTGCCAGCAGTCAACAGGGGAATGGCAATCAGCCCCAGCATTTT
j_gene: TRBJ2-1; abundance: many; d_gene: TRBD2; v_gene: TRBV7-9; CDR3aa: CASSQGREGSYNEQFF; CDR3nt: TGTGCCAGCAGCCAGGGGCGGGAGGGATCCTACAATGAGCAGTTCTTC
j_gene: TRBJ2-1; abundance: .; d_gene: TRBD2; v_gene: TRBV9; CDR3aa: CASSVGGSSGYNEQFF; CDR3nt: TGTGCCAGCAGCGTAGGAGGGTCTAGCGGCTACAATGAGCAGTTCTTC
j_gene: TRBJ1-2; abundance: many; d_gene: TRBD1; v_gene: TRBV7-9; CDR3aa: CASSLGYSGQGHGYTF; CDR3nt: TGTGCCAGCAGCTTAGGCTATTCAGGACAGGGACATGGCTACACCTTC
j_gene: TRBJ2-5; abundance: few; d_gene: .; v_gene: TRBV5-6; CDR3aa: CASRRQVVETQYF; CDR3nt: TGTGCCAGCAGGAGACAGGTAGTCGAGACCCAGTACTTC
j_gene: TRBJ2-7; abundance: few; d_gene: .; v_gene: TRBV2; CDR3aa: CASIANGASYEQYF; CDR3nt: TGTGCCAGCATCGCTAACGGGGCCTCCTACGAGCAGTACTTC
j_gene: TRBJ1-1; abundance: many; d_gene: .; v_gene: TRBV6-2/TRBV6-3; CDR3aa: CASSYGGGNTEAFF; CDR3nt: TGTGCCAGCAGTTACGGGGGCGGGAACACTGAAGCTTTCTTT
j_gene: TRBJ1-1; abundance: many; d_gene: TRBD1; v_gene: TRBV2; CDR3aa: CASRAGTGVPSWTEAFF; CDR3nt: TGTGCCAGCAGAGCCGGGACAGGGGTCCCCTCGTGGACTGAAGCTTTCTTT
j_gene: TRBJ1-3; abundance: many; d_gene: .; v_gene: TRBV20-1; CDR3aa: CSASSAYSGNTIYF; CDR3nt: TGCAGTGCTAGTTCGGCCTATTCTGGAAACACCATATATTTT
j_gene: TRBJ2-5; abundance: many; d_gene: .; v_gene: TRBV2; CDR3aa: CASRPGPQETQYF; CDR3nt: TGTGCCAGCAGGCCGGGACCCCAAGAGACCCAGTACTTC
j_gene: TRBJ2-7; abundance: many; d_gene: TRBD1; v_gene: TRBV7-2; CDR3aa: CASSLGRDRGLPEYF; CDR3nt: TGTGCCAGCAGCTTAGGTCGGGACAGGGGGCTCCCCGAGTACTTC
j_gene: TRBJ1-1; abundance: many; d_gene: .; v_gene: TRBV28; CDR3aa: CASSHRQLNTEAFF; CDR3nt: TGTGCCAGCAGCCACCGGCAGCTGAACACTGAAGCTTTCTTT